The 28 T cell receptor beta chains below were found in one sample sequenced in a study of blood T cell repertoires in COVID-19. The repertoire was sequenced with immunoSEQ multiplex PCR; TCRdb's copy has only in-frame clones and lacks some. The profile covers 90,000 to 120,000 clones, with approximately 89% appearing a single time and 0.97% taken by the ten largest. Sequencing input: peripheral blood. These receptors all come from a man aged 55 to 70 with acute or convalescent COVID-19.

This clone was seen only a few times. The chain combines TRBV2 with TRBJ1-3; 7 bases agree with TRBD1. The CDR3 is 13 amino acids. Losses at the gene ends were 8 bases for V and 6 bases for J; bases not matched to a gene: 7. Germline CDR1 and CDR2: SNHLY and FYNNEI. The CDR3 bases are TGTGCCAGCGCGGGACAGTCGGTAAACACCATATATTTT. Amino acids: CASAGQSVNTIYF.

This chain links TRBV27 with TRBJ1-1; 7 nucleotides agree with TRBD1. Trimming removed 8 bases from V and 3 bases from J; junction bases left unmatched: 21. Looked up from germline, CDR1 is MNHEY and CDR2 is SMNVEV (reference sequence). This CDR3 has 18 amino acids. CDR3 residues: CASPPFQLTNRGDTEAFF. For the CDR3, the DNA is TGTGCCAGCCCCCCGTTCCAACTTACGAACAGGGGAGACACTGAAGCTTTCTTT.

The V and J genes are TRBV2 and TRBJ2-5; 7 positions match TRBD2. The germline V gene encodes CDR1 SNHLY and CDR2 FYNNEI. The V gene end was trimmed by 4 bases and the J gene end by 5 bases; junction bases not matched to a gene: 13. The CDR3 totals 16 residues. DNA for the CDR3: TGTGCCAGCAGTGGGGCTAGCGGATCCTTCCGTGAGACCCAGTACTTC. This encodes CASSGASGSFRETQYF. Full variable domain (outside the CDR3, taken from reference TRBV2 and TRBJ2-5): EPEVTQTPSHQVTQMGQEVILRCVPISNHLYFYWYRQILGQKVEFLVSFYNNEISEKSEIFDDQFSVERPDGSNFTLKIRSTKLEDSAMYFCASSGASGSFRETQYFGPGTRLLVL.

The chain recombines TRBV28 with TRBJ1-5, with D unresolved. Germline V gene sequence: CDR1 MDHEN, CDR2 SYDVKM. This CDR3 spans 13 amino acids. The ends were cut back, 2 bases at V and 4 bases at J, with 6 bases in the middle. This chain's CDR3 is CASSLIVNQPQHF. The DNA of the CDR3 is TGTGCCAGCAGTTTAATAGTTAATCAGCCCCAGCATTTT.

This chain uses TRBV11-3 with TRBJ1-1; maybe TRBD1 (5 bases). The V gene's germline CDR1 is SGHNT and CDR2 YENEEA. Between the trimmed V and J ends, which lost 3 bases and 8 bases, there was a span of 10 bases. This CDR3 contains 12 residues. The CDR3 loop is CASSLAGPEAFF. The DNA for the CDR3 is TGTGCCAGCAGCTTGGCAGGGCCGGAAGCTTTCTTT.

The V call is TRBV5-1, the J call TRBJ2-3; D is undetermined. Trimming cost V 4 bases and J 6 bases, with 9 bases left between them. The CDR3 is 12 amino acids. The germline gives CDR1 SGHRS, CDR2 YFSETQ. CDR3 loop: CASSVILDTQYF. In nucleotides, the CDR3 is TGCGCCAGCAGCGTTATTTTGGATACGCAGTATTTT. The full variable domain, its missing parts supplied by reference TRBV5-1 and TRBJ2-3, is KAGVTQTPRYLIKTRGQQVTLSCSPISGHRSVSWYQQTPGQGLQFLFEYFSETQRNKGNFPGRFSGRQFSNSRSEMNVSTLELGDSALYLCASSVILDTQYFGPGTRLTVL.

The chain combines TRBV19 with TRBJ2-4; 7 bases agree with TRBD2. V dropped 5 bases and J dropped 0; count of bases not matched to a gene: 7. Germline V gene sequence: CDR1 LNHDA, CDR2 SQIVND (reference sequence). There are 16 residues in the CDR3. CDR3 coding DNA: TGTGCCAGTAGTCTAAAGGCGGGGGTAGCCAAAAACATTCAGTACTTC. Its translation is CASSLKAGVAKNIQYF.

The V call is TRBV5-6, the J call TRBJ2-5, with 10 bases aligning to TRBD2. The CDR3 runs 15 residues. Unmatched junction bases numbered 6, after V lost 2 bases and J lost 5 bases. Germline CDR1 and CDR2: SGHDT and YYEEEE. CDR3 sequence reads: CASSLSGRGVETQYF. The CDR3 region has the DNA TGTGCCAGCAGCTTAAGCGGGAGGGGAGTGGAGACCCAGTACTTC.

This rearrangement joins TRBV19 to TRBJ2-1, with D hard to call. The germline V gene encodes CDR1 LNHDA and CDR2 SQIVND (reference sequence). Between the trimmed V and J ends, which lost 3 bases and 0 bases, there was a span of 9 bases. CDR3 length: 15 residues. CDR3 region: CASSIDTSSYNEQFF. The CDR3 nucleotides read TGTGCCAGTAGTATTGACACGAGCTCCTACAATGAGCAGTTCTTC.

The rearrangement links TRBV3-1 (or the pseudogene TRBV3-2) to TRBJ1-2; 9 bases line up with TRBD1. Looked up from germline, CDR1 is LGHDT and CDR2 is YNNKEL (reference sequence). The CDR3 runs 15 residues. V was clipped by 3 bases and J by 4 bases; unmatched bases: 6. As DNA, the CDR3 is TGTGCCAGCAGCCACGGACAGGGGTACACCTATGGCTACACCTTC. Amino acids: CASSHGQGYTYGYTF.

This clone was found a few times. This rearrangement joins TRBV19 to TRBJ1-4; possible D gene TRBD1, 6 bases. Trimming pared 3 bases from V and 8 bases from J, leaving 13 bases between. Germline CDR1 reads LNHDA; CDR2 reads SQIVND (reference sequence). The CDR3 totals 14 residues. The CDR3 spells CASSIQGSGEKLFF. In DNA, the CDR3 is TGTGCCAGTAGTATCCAGGGGAGCGGAGAAAAACTGTTTTTT.

CDR3 nucleotide sequence: TGTGCCAGTACCCCGCGGGGGGATCAGCCCCAGCATTTT. It translates to CASTPRGDQPQHF. The chain combines TRBV19 with TRBJ1-5; D may be TRBD1 (5 bases). From germline, CDR1 is LNHDA and CDR2 SQIVND (reference sequence). The V end was cut by 7 bases, the J end by 5 bases, with 12 bases between. CDR3 length: 13 residues.

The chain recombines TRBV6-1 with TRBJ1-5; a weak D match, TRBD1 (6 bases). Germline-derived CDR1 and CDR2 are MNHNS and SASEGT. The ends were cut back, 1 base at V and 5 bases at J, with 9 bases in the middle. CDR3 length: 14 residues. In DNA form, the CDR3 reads TGTGCCAGCAGTGAAGGGGGGGGCTATCAGCCCCAGCATTTT. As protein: CASSEGGGYQPQHF.

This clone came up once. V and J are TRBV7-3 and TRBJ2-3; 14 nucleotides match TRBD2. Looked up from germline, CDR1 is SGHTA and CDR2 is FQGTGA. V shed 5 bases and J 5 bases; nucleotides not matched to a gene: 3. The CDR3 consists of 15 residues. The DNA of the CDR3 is TGTGCCAGCAGCACAGGACTAGCGGGAGGAGATACGCAGTATTTT. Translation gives CASSTGLAGGDTQYF.

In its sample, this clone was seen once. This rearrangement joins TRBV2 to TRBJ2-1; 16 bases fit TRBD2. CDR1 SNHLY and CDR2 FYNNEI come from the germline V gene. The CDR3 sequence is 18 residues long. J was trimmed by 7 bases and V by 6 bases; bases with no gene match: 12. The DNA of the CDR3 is TGTGCCAGCAGGGGACTAGCGGGAGGGCCCGCTCCCGGAAATGAGCAGTTCTTC. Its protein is CASRGLAGGPAPGNEQFF.

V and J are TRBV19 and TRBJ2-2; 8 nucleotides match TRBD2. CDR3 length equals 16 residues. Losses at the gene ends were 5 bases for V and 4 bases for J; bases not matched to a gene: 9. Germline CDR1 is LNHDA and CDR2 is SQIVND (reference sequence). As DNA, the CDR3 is TGTGCCAGTAGTTCTCGGGAGGGGGGCGGCACCGGGGAGCTGTTTTTT. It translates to CASSSREGGGTGELFF.

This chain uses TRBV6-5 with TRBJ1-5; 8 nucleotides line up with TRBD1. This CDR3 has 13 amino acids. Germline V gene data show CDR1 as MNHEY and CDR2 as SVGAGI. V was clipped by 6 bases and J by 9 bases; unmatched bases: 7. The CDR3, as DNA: TGTGCCAGCAGGAAAACACAGGGGGGGCCCCAGCATTTT. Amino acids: CASRKTQGGPQHF.

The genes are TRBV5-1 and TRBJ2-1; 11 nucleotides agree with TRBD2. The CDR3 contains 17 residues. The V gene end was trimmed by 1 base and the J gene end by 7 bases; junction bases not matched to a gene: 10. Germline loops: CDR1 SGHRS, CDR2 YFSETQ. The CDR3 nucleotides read TGCGCCAGCAGCTTGAGGACCACTAGCGGGAGATGGAATGAGCAGTTCTTC. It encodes CASSLRTTSGRWNEQFF.

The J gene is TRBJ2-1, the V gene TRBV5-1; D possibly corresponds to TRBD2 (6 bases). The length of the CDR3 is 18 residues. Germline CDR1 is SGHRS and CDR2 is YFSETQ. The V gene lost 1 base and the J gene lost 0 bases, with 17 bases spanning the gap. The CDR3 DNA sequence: TGCGCCAGCAGCTTGACTTTTAGCGGACCAAGCTCCTACAATGAGCAGTTCTTC. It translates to CASSLTFSGPSSYNEQFF. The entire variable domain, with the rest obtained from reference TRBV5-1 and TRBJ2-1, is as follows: KAGVTQTPRYLIKTRGQQVTLSCSPISGHRSVSWYQQTPGQGLQFLFEYFSETQRNKGNFPGRFSGRQFSNSRSEMNVSTLELGDSALYLCASSLTFSGPSSYNEQFFGPGTRLTVL.

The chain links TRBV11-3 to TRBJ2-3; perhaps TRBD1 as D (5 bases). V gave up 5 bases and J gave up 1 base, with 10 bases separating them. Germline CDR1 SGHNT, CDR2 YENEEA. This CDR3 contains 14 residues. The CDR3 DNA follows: TGTGCCAGCAGCCCAGGCAGGGGCACAGATACGCAGTATTTT. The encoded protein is CASSPGRGTDTQYF.

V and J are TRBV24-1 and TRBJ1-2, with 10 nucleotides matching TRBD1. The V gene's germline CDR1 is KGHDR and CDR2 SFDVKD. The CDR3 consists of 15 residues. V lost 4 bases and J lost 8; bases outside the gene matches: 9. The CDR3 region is CATSDPGTGAKGYTF. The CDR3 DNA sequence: TGTGCCACCAGTGACCCAGGGACAGGGGCGAAAGGCTACACCTTC.

CDR3 sequence reads: CASSEGDRGRADTQYF. The CDR3 DNA reads as TGTGCCAGCAGCGAAGGGGACAGGGGGCGTGCAGATACGCAGTATTTT. The genes are TRBV9 and TRBJ2-3, with 12 nucleotides matching TRBD1. Germline assignment: CDR1 SGDLS and CDR2 YYNGEE. The CDR3 runs to 16 residues. After removal of 3 bases from V and 4 bases from J, the junction contained 6 bases not matched to a gene.

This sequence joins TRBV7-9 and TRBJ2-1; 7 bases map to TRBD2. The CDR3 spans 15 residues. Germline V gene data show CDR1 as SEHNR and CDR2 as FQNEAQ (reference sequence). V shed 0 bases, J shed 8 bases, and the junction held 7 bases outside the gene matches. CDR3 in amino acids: CASSLAGGPSDEQFF. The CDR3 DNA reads TGTGCCAGCAGCTTAGCGGGAGGGCCCTCGGATGAGCAGTTCTTC.

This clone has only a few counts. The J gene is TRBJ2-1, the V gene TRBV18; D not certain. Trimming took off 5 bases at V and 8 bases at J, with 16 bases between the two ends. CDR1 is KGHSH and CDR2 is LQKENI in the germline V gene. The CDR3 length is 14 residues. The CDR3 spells CASSVSEAKDEQFF. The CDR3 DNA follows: TGTGCCAGCTCAGTGTCAGAGGCTAAGGATGAGCAGTTCTTC.

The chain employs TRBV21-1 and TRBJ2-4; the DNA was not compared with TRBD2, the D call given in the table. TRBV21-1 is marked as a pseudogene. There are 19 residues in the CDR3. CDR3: CASSKDKTPEPYPKNIQYF. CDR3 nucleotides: TGTGCCAGCAGCAAAGACAAGACTCCAGAGCCCTATCCCAAAAACATTCAGTACTTC.

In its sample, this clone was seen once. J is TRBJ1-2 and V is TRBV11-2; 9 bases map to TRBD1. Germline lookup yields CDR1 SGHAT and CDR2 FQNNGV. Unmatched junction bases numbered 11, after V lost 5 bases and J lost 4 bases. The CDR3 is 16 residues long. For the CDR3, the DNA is TGTGCCAGCAGCCACCGGGCGGGACAGGGCTTCTATGGCTACACCTTC. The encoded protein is CASSHRAGQGFYGYTF.

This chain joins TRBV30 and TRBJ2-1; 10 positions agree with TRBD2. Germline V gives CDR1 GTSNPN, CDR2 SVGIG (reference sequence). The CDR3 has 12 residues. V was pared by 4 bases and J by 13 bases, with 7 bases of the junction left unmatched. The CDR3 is CAWTSGGPEQFF. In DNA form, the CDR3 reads TGTGCCTGGACTAGCGGGGGACCGGAACAGTTCTTC. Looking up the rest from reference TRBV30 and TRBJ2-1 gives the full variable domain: SQTIHQWPATLVQPVGSPLSLECTVEGTSNPNLYWYRQAAGRGLQLLFYSVGIGQISSEVPQNLSASRPQDRQFILSSKKLLLSDSGFYLCAWTSGGPEQFFGPGTRLTVL.

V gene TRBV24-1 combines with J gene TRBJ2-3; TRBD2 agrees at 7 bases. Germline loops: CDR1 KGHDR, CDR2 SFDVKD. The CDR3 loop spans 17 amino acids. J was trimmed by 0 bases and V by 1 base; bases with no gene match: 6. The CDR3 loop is CATSDFTAGPSTDTQYF. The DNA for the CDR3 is TGTGCCACCAGTGATTTCACAGCGGGACCTAGCACAGATACGCAGTATTTT.